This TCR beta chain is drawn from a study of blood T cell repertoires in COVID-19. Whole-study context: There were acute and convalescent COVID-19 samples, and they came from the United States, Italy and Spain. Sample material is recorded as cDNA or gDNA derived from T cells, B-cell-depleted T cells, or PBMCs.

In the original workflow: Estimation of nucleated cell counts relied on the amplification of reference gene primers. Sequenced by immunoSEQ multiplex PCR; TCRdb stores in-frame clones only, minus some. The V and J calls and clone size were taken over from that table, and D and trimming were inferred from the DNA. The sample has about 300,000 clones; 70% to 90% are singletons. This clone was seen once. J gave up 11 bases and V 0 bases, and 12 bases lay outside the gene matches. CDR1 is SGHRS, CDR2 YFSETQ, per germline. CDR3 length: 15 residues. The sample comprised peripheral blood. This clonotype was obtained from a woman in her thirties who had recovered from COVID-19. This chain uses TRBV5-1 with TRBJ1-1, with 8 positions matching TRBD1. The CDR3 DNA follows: TGCGCCAGCAGCTTGGGACAAGGAGCAGGGGGCTTGGCTTTCTTT. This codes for CASSLGQGAGGLAFF.